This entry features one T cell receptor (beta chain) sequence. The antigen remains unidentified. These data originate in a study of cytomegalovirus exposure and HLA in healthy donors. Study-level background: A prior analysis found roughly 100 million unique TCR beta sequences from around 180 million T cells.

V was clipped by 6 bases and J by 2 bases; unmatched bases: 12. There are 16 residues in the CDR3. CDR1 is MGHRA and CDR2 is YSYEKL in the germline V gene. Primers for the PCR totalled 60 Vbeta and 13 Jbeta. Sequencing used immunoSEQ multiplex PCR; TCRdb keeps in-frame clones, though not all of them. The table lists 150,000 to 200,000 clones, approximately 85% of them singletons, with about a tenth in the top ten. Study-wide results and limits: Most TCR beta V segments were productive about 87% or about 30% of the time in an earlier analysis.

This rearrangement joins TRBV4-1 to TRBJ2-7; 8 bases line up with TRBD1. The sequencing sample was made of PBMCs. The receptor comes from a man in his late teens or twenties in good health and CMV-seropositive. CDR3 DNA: TGCGCCAGCAGTGCACAAGGGACAGGCGACGCCTACGAGCAGTACTTC. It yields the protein CASSAQGTGDAYEQYF.